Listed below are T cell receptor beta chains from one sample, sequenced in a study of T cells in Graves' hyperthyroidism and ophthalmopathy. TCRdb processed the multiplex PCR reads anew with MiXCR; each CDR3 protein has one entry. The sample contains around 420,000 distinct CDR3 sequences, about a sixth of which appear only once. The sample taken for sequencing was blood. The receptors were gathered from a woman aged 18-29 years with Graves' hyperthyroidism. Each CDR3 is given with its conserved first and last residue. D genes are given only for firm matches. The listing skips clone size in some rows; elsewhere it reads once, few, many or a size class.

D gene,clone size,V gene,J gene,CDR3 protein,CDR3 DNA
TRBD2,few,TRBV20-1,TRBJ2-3,CSASAVAGGLPDTQYF,TGCAGTGCTAGTGCGGTAGCGGGGGGGCTCCCAGATACGCAGTATTTT
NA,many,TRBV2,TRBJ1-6,CASSRDTNSPLHF,TGTGCCAGCAGCCGGGACACTAATTCACCCCTCCACTTT
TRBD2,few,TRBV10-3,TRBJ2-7,CAISGLAPTEGSSYEQYF,TGTGCCATCAGTGGACTAGCGCCTACTGAGGGGTCCTCCTACGAGCAGTACTTC
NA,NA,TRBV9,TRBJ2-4,CASSPSVQGRGNIQYF,TGTGCCAGCAGCCCATCCGTACAGGGAAGAGGCAACATTCAGTACTTC
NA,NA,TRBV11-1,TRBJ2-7,CASSLGRGLSYEQYF,TGTGCCAGCAGCTTGGGACGAGGCCTCTCCTACGAGCAGTACTTC
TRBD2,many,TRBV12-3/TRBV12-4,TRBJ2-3,CASSLRRGGTDTQYF,TGTGCCAGCAGTTTGCGCCGGGGGGGCACAGATACGCAGTATTTT
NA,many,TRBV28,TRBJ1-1,CASSLGAEAFF,TGTGCCAGCAGTTTAGGGGCTGAAGCTTTCTTT
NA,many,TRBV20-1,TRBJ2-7,CSARVPSSYEQYF,TGCAGTGCTAGGGTTCCTAGTTCCTACGAGCAGTACTTC
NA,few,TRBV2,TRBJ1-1,CASSGDSATYTEAFF,TGTGCCAGCTCGGGGGACTCAGCAACTTACACTGAAGCTTTCTTT
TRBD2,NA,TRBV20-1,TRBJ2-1,CSASGTSGRAKVNEQFF,TGCAGTGCTTCTGGGACTAGCGGGAGGGCCAAAGTTAATGAGCAGTTCTTC
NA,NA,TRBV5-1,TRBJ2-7,CASSPGGIYEQYF,TGCGCCAGCAGCCCGGGTGGGATATACGAGCAGTACTTC
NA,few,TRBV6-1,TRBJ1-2,CASSEGGFSHGYTF,TGTGCCAGCAGTGAGGGAGGATTCAGCCATGGCTACACCTTC
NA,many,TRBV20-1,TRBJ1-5,CSAMDGSTNQPQHF,TGCAGTGCTATGGACGGGAGTACCAATCAGCCCCAGCATTTT
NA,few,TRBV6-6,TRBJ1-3,CASSYGRAGNTIYF,TGTGCCAGCAGTTACGGCAGGGCAGGAAACACCATATATTTT
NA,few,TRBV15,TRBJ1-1,CATSRIRGVYTEAFF,TGTGCCACCAGCAGGATCAGGGGAGTTTACACTGAAGCTTTCTTT
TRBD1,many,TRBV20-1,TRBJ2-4,CSRQGRENIQYF,TGCAGCCGACAGGGGCGAGAAAACATTCAGTACTTC
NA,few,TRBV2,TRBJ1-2,CASRRDVSNNYGYTF,TGTGCCAGCAGACGGGACGTTTCGAATAACTATGGCTACACCTTC
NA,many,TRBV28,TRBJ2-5,CASSSTTRGKQETQYF,TGTGCCAGCAGTTCCACGACTAGGGGTAAACAAGAGACCCAGTACTTC
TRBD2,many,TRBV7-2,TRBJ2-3,CASSPTSGADTQYF,TGTGCCAGCAGCCCTACTAGCGGGGCAGATACGCAGTATTTT
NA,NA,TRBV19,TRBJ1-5,CASSALDQPQHF,TGTGCCAGTAGCGCCTTAGATCAGCCCCAGCATTTT
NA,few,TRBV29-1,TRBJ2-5,CSVEGWETQYF,TGCAGCGTTGAGGGGTGGGAGACCCAGTACTTC
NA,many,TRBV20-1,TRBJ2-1,CSAGGGGLQGQFF,TGCAGTGCTGGGGGCGGGGGATTACAGGGGCAGTTCTTC
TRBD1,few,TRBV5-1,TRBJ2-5,CASRRAGGASETQYF,TGCGCCAGCAGGCGCGCAGGGGGCGCGTCAGAGACCCAGTACTTC
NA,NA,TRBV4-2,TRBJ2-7,CASSPRQENYEQYF,TGTGCCAGCAGCCCCCGACAGGAGAACTACGAGCAGTACTTC
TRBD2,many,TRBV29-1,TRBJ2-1,CSVESGLAGDEQFF,TGCAGCGTTGAATCGGGGCTAGCGGGGGATGAGCAGTTCTTC
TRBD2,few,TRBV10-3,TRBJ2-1,CAISETGLAGGANEQFF,TGTGCCATCAGTGAGACGGGACTAGCGGGAGGGGCCAATGAGCAGTTCTTC